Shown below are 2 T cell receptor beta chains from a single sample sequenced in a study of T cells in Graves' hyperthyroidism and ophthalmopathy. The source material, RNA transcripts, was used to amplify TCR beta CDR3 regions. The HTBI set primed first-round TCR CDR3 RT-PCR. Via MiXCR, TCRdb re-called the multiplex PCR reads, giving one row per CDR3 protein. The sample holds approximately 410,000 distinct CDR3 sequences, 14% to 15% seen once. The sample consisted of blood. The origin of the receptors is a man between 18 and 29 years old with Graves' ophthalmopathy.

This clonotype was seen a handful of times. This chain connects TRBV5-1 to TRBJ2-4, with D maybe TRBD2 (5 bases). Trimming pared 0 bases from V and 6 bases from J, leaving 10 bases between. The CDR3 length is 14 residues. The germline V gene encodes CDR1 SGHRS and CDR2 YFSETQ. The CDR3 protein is CASSLVGEGNIQYF. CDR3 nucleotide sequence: TGCGCCAGCAGCTTGGTAGGTGAGGGAAACATTCAGTACTTC.

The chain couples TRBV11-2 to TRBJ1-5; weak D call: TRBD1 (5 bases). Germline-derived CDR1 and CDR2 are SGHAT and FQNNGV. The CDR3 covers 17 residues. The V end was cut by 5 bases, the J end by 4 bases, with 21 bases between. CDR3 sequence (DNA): TGTGCCAGCAGCATCCCCCCTTCGCGGGGGGAGAATCAGCCCCAGCATTTT. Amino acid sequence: CASSIPPSRGENQPQHF. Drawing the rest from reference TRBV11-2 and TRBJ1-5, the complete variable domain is EAGVAQSPRYKIIEKRQSVAFWCNPISGHATLYWYQQILGQGPKLLIQFQNNGVVDDSQLPKDRFSAERLKGVDSTLKIQPAKLEDSAVYLCASSIPPSRGENQPQHFGDGTRLSIL.